One sample yielded the 21 T cell receptor beta chains listed below, sequenced in a study of response to subunit inactivated influenza vaccine. TCRdb passed the RT-PCR reads through MiXCR, listing each CDR3 protein once. The sample contains around 480,000 distinct CDR3 sequences, 10% to 11% of which appear only once. This material consisted of PBMCs from blood, taken about 6 weeks after vaccination. The receptors here all came from a man aged 45 to 65 who received an inactivated influenza vaccine.

The CDR3 bases are TGCGCCAGCAGCTTGCTGACTAGCGGGAGGTTTCCCGCCTACAATGAGCAGTTCTTC. This codes for CASSLLTSGRFPAYNEQFF. The chain carries TRBV5-1 and TRBJ2-1, with TRBD2 identical over 13 bases. The length of the CDR3 is 19 residues. Germline CDR1 reads SGHRS; CDR2 reads YFSETQ. Losses at the gene ends were 1 base for V and 2 bases for J; bases not matched to a gene: 9.

V usage is TRBV6-2 or TRBV6-3 and J usage is TRBJ1-1; 7 bases agree with TRBD1. The V and J ends lost 5 bases and 1 base, in that order; junction bases with no gene match: 13. CDR3 length equals 17 residues. Germline V gene sequence: CDR1 MNHEY, CDR2 SVGEGT. The CDR3 sequence is CASSPPSQTGKNTEAFF. The DNA for the CDR3 is TGTGCCAGCAGTCCCCCCTCCCAGACAGGGAAGAACACTGAAGCTTTCTTT.

This clonotype was found a few times. V usage is TRBV6-2 or TRBV6-3 and J usage is TRBJ2-5; TRBD1 is a possible D gene (6 bases). This CDR3 has 13 amino acids. V was pared by 6 bases and J by 4 bases, with 12 bases between. The germline CDR1 and CDR2 sequences are MNHEY and SVGEGT. DNA of the CDR3: TGTGCCAGCAGACAACAGGGCCCAGAGACCCAGTACTTC. Its translation: CASRQQGPETQYF.

J is TRBJ2-2 and V is TRBV12-3 or TRBV12-4, with a tentative D call TRBD2 (6 bases). The CDR3 length is 13 residues. V was cut by 6 bases and J by 9 bases, with 14 bases left in between. CDR3 bases: TGTGCCAGCAGCGGAGGTAGCGGCAGGGAGCTGTTTTTT. It translates to CASSGGSGRELFF.

This CDR3 reads CASSQVYFRTAASYEQYF. DNA for the CDR3: TGCGCCAGCAGCCAAGTCTATTTTCGGACCGCCGCTTCCTACGAGCAGTACTTC. The chain employs TRBV4-1 and TRBJ2-7, with D uncertain. The CDR3 is made up of 18 amino acids. Trimming removed 1 base at V and 1 base at J, with 20 bases between. Germline V gene lookup returns CDR1 MGHRA and CDR2 YSYEKL.

V is TRBV4-1 and J is TRBJ1-2; D may be TRBD1 (5 bases). CDR1 MGHRA and CDR2 YSYEKL come from the germline V gene. The CDR3 totals 14 residues. Trimming pared 2 bases from V and 4 bases from J, leaving 11 bases between. The CDR3 region is CASSQPGTGYGYTF. Written as DNA, the CDR3 is TGCGCCAGCAGCCAACCTGGGACGGGCTATGGCTACACCTTC.

This clonotype was seen a handful of times. DNA of the CDR3: TGCAGTGCTAGCCGAACCACAGGGGTTAGGTACGAGCAGTACTTC. Translation gives CSASRTTGVRYEQYF. The chain links TRBV20-1 to TRBJ2-7; 7 nucleotides match TRBD1. J was trimmed by 4 bases and V by 3 bases; bases with no gene match: 12. Germline values: CDR1 DFQATT, CDR2 SNEGSKA (reference sequence). This CDR3 has 15 amino acids.

This clonotype has more than one count but fewer than ten. The chain is built from TRBV6-5 and TRBJ2-7, with D perhaps matching TRBD2 (6 bases). The CDR3 consists of 16 residues. The V and J ends lost 0 bases and 4 bases respectively, with 16 bases between them. Germline V CDR1 and CDR2: MNHEY, SVGAGI. The CDR3 loop is CASSYSAGWGGYEQYF. DNA of the CDR3: TGTGCCAGCAGTTACTCCGCAGGGTGGGGAGGTTACGAGCAGTACTTC.

This clonotype was picked up many times. V gene TRBV3-1 combines with J gene TRBJ2-7, with D possibly matching TRBD1 (5 bases). V was clipped by 0 bases and J by 6 bases, with 9 bases between them. Looked up from germline, CDR1 is LGHDT and CDR2 is YNNKEL (reference sequence). The CDR3 consists of 13 residues. The CDR3 spells CASSQDSRVEQYF. The CDR3 DNA reads as TGTGCCAGCAGCCAAGATAGCAGGGTCGAGCAGTACTTC.

The chain has TRBV29-1 and TRBJ1-1, with no clear D. V was shortened by 5 bases and J by 0 bases, with 10 bases between the two germline ends. Germline assignment: CDR1 SQVTM and CDR2 ANQGSEA. This CDR3 has 13 residues. In nucleotides, the CDR3 is TGCAGCGTTCACGGCCTCATGAACACTGAAGCTTTCTTT. Translating it yields CSVHGLMNTEAFF.

A remark on this clonotype: One end of the junction does not line up with germline, which may come from a read error. This chain joins TRBV5-1 and TRBJ2-3, with a possible D match to TRBD1 (6 bases). This CDR3 comprises 15 residues. Germline CDR1 reads SGHRS; CDR2 reads YFSETQ. The CDR3 nucleotides are TGTGCCAGCAGCCCTGGACAGATAGGGACAGATACGCAGTATTTT. This sequence encodes CASSPGQIGTDTQYF.

This clonotype was found a few times. This chain connects TRBV3-1 to TRBJ1-2; no clear D gene. Germline V CDR1 and CDR2: LGHDT, YNNKEL (reference sequence). The ends were cut back, 1 base at V and 8 bases at J, with 11 bases in the middle. There are 13 residues in the CDR3. CDR3 nucleotides: TGTGCCAGCAGCCAAGGGGGAGGGAACGGCTACACCTTC. Its translation is CASSQGGGNGYTF.

This clonotype was counted only a few times. The chain employs TRBV20-1 and TRBJ2-7; D gene ambiguous. Germline CDR1 DFQATT, CDR2 SNEGSKA (reference sequence). This CDR3 spans 11 amino acids. Trimming left V 6 bases short and J 3 bases short, with 9 bases between. CDR3 sequence: CSADQVYEQYF. The CDR3 region has the DNA TGCAGTGCAGATCAGGTCTACGAGCAGTACTTC.

The rearrangement joins TRBV5-1 to TRBJ2-1, with a weak D call TRBD2 (5 bases). The germline V and J ends were trimmed by 4 bases and 4 bases, with 15 bases remaining between them. Germline-derived CDR1 and CDR2 are SGHRS and YFSETQ. The CDR3 length is 15 residues. The CDR3 sequence: CASSPGGLGYNEQFF. CDR3 nucleotides: TGCGCCAGCAGCCCCGGCGGGCTAGGGTACAATGAGCAGTTCTTC.

This clonotype was detected a few times. The J gene is TRBJ2-7, the V gene TRBV29-1; 11 bases are a match to TRBD2. The CDR3 contains 14 residues. Germline V gene data show CDR1 as SQVTM and CDR2 as ANQGSEA. V was clipped by 6 bases and J by 5 bases; unmatched bases: 9. For the CDR3, the DNA is TGCAGCGTCGTAACTAGCGGGAGAACCAACGAGCAGTACTTC. This translates into CSVVTSGRTNEQYF.

CDR3 in DNA: TGTGCCAGCAGTTTCAGTACCGGAACAGGGGGCTATGGCTACACCTTC. Its translation: CASSFSTGTGGYGYTF. V usage is TRBV12-3 or TRBV12-4 and J usage is TRBJ1-2; 8 nucleotides match TRBD1. J gave up 4 bases and V 3 bases, and 10 bases lay outside the gene matches. This CDR3 comprises 16 residues.

The CDR3 nucleotides are TGCAGTGCTAGAGCCGGGGGGTCGCTCGGTAATGAGCAGTTCTTC. Translating it yields CSARAGGSLGNEQFF. The chain employs TRBV20-1 and TRBJ2-1, with 7 bases identical to TRBD2. V shed 1 base, J shed 7 bases, and the junction held 10 bases outside the gene matches. CDR1 and CDR2 (germline): DFQATT, SNEGSKA (reference sequence). The CDR3 loop spans 15 amino acids.

V usage is TRBV12-3 or TRBV12-4 and J usage is TRBJ2-1, with D possibly matching TRBD2 (7 bases). The length of the CDR3 is 16 residues. Between the trimmed V and J ends, which lost 5 bases and 9 bases, there was a span of 23 bases. The CDR3 loop is CASSGSGGGGRGEQFF. The CDR3 nucleotides are TGTGCCAGCAGTGGCAGCGGAGGGGGAGGGAGGGGTGAGCAGTTCTTC.

Here the CDR3 reads CASSQTRHNSPLHF. In DNA, the CDR3 is TGTGCCAGCAGCCAAACCCGTCATAATTCACCCCTCCACTTT. The V gene is TRBV4-2, the J gene TRBJ1-6; D remains unclear. Germline CDR1 is LGHNA and CDR2 is YNFKEQ. The CDR3 is made up of 14 amino acids. Trimming removed 2 bases at V and 5 bases at J, with 7 bases between.

The chain combines TRBV6-2 or TRBV6-3 with TRBJ2-7; D gene ambiguous. This CDR3 is built from 14 residues. Trimming pared 2 bases from V and 2 bases from J, leaving 10 bases between. The germline V gene encodes CDR1 MNHEY and CDR2 SVGEGT. CDR3: CASSYDPAAYEQYF. DNA for the CDR3: TGTGCCAGCAGTTACGACCCTGCAGCCTACGAGCAGTACTTC.

This clonotype was observed a handful of times. This chain connects TRBV25-1 to TRBJ2-7; D not certain. V lost 6 bases and J 5 bases, leaving 23 bases between the germline ends. Germline V gene sequence: CDR1 MGHDK, CDR2 SYGVNS. CDR3 length equals 16 residues. CDR3 in DNA: TGTGCCAGCAGCGAAAACCCCCTCGCGTATCCCCACGAGCAGTACTTC. Protein sequence: CASSENPLAYPHEQYF.